The 25 T cell receptor beta chains listed next were all sequenced from one sample in a study of blood T cell repertoires in COVID-19. Assay used: immunoSEQ multiplex PCR; TCRdb lists only in-frame clones, some missing. The sample lists approximately 54,000 clones; about 83% were seen once. Sequencing was done on a sample of peripheral blood. Receptors originate from a man aged 50-59 years with acute or convalescent COVID-19.

The chain combines TRBV3-1 (or the pseudogene TRBV3-2) with TRBJ1-5; D possibly corresponds to TRBD1 (6 bases). The CDR3 loop spans 13 amino acids. Deletions cut 4 bases from V and 6 bases from J, with 10 bases between. Germline assignment: CDR1 LGHDT and CDR2 YNNKEL (reference sequence). The CDR3 sequence: CASSLTGSQPQHF. CDR3 in DNA: TGTGCCAGCAGCCTCACAGGGAGTCAGCCCCAGCATTTT.

V is TRBV9 and J is TRBJ1-2; TRBD1 aligns across 7 bases. Losses at the gene ends were 3 bases for V and 7 bases for J; bases not matched to a gene: 12. Germline CDR1 and CDR2: SGDLS and YYNGEE. This CDR3 has 15 residues. For the CDR3, the DNA is TGTGCCAGCAGCGGAGGACAGGATCGCTTTTTTGGCTACACCTTC. As protein: CASSGGQDRFFGYTF. The full variable domain, in which reference TRBV9 and TRBJ1-2 provide the parts outside the CDR3, is DSGVTQTPKHLITATGQRVTLRCSPRSGDLSVYWYQQSLDQGLQFLIQYYNGEERAKGNILERFSAQQFPDLHSELNLSSLELGDSALYFCASSGGQDRFFGYTFGSGTRLTVV.

The chain has TRBV2 and TRBJ1-5, with a weak D call TRBD1 (6 bases). V lost 4 bases to trimming and J lost 5 bases, with 12 bases between them. From germline, CDR1 is SNHLY and CDR2 FYNNEI. The CDR3 has 14 residues. The CDR3 reads CASSADRSHQPQHF. DNA for the CDR3: TGTGCCAGCAGTGCGGACAGATCCCATCAGCCCCAGCATTTT.

This clone was observed a single time. The chain has TRBV4-1 and TRBJ2-2; TRBD2 agrees at 9 bases. Trimming took 0 bases from V and 8 from J; bases not matched to a gene: 7. This CDR3 region has 16 residues. The germline V gene encodes CDR1 MGHRA and CDR2 YSYEKL. The CDR3, as DNA: TGCGCCAGCAGCCAAGATCCGGCGGGGGGGATGGGGGAGCTGTTTTTT. Translating it yields CASSQDPAGGMGELFF.

This clone was detected only a few times. Other nucleotide sequences from this sample produce the same CDR3. This chain uses TRBV7-2 with TRBJ1-1; D gene ambiguous. There are 13 residues in the CDR3. Germline V gene sequence: CDR1 SGHTA, CDR2 FQGNSA. V was shortened by 3 bases and J by 0 bases, with 5 bases between the two germline ends. The CDR3 sequence: CASSFSVNTEAFF. DNA of the CDR3: TGTGCCAGCAGCTTCTCAGTGAACACTGAAGCTTTCTTT.

The chain employs TRBV6-5 and TRBJ1-1; D may be TRBD1 (5 bases). This CDR3 is 13 amino acids long. Germline V gene lookup returns CDR1 MNHEY and CDR2 SVGAGI. V lost 5 bases and J 6 bases, leaving 13 bases between the germline ends. CDR3 loop: CASSRGVGSEAFF. Here the CDR3 DNA reads TGTGCCAGCAGTCGGGGGGTGGGGTCTGAAGCTTTCTTT.

This clone was observed a single time. The V call is TRBV4-2, the J call TRBJ2-3, with a tentative D call TRBD2 (7 bases). CDR3 length: 15 amino acids. Trimming shortened V by 2 bases and J by 4 bases, and 13 bases separated the two germline ends. The V gene's germline CDR1 is LGHNA and CDR2 YNFKEQ. CDR3 sequence reads: CASSQTRGGADTQYF. The CDR3 DNA sequence: TGTGCCAGCAGCCAAACTAGGGGGGGCGCAGATACGCAGTATTTT.

J is TRBJ2-7 and V is TRBV7-2; 10 nucleotides match TRBD2. The CDR3 loop spans 16 amino acids. Trimming took 1 base from V and 3 from J; bases not matched to a gene: 6. Per the germline V gene, CDR1 is SGHTA and CDR2 is FQGNSA. The CDR3 bases are TGTGCCAGCAGCTTAGAGGGTGCTAGCGGGAGCTACGAGCAGTACTTC. Amino acids: CASSLEGASGSYEQYF.

V is TRBV6-5 and J is TRBJ1-1, with TRBD1 matching 8 bases. In germline, CDR1 is MNHEY, CDR2 SVGAGI. The ends lost 6 bases at V and 5 bases at J; junction bases unmatched: 8. The CDR3 loop spans 14 amino acids. CDR3 residues: CASSLRQGKTEAFF. The CDR3 DNA reads as TGTGCCAGCAGCCTCCGACAGGGGAAGACTGAAGCTTTCTTT.

The V call is TRBV3-1 (or the pseudogene TRBV3-2), the J call TRBJ2-7; tentatively, D is TRBD2 (5 bases). V was pared by 3 bases and J by 3 bases, with 12 bases between. The CDR3 covers 14 residues. Germline V CDR1 and CDR2: LGHDT, YNNKEL (reference sequence). The CDR3 DNA reads as TGTGCCAGCAGCCAGAGGGATGGCAACTACGAGCAGTACTTC. Translated: CASSQRDGNYEQYF.

This clone has more than one count but fewer than ten. CDR3 sequence: CASSLGQGPYEQYF. Here the CDR3 DNA reads TGTGCCAGCAGTTTGGGACAGGGCCCCTACGAGCAGTACTTC. This chain links TRBV25-1 with TRBJ2-7; the match to TRBD1 covers 9 bases. The V and J ends lost 5 bases and 2 bases, in that order; junction bases with no gene match: 4. The length of the CDR3 is 14 residues. Germline loops: CDR1 MGHDK, CDR2 SYGVNS.

V and J are TRBV5-5 and TRBJ1-1; tentative D call: TRBD1 (6 bases). V lost 2 bases, J lost 1 base, and 12 bases lay in between. CDR3 length: 15 amino acids. The germline V gene has CDR1 SGHKS and CDR2 YYEKEE (reference sequence). The CDR3 loop reads CASSFRDIRNTEAFF. Written as DNA, the CDR3 is TGTGCCAGCAGCTTCCGGGACATTCGGAACACTGAAGCTTTCTTT.

V and J are TRBV30 and TRBJ1-2, with TRBD1 identical over 11 bases. The ends lost 5 bases at V and 4 bases at J; junction bases unmatched: 6. In germline, CDR1 is GTSNPN, CDR2 SVGIG (reference sequence). The CDR3 sequence is 14 residues long. In DNA, the CDR3 is TGTGCCTGGTCCGGGACAGGGGGGGGCTATGGCTACACCTTC. Translated: CAWSGTGGGYGYTF.

The chain recombines TRBV6-6 with TRBJ2-1, with 12 bases fitting TRBD2. CDR3 length: 16 amino acids. Trimming took 8 bases from V and 10 from J; bases not matched to a gene: 15. The germline CDR1 and CDR2 sequences are MNHNY and SVGAGI (reference sequence). The CDR3: CASHADRLAGAKEQFF. For the CDR3, the DNA is TGTGCCAGCCATGCCGATAGACTAGCGGGAGCAAAGGAGCAGTTCTTC.

This clone was picked up a small number of times. The chain links TRBV6-5 to TRBJ2-1; tentative D call: TRBD2 (5 bases). There are 12 residues in the CDR3. CDR1 is MNHEY, CDR2 SVGAGI, per germline. V lost 6 bases, J lost 9 bases, and 12 bases lay in between. The CDR3, as DNA: TGTGCCAGCAGACGGACCGGACTTGAGCAGTTCTTC. Protein product: CASRRTGLEQFF.

J is TRBJ1-2 and V is TRBV15; no clear D. The CDR3 has 13 residues. Trimming cost V 1 base and J 4 bases, with 7 bases left between them. Germline CDR1 LNHNV, CDR2 YYDKDF (reference sequence). Here the CDR3 reads CATSRGAFYGYTF. The CDR3 DNA reads TGTGCCACCAGCAGAGGGGCGTTCTATGGCTACACCTTC.

The chain uses TRBV4-1 and TRBJ1-6; D is possibly TRBD1 (6 bases). V was pared by 5 bases and J by 10 bases, with 12 bases between. CDR1 MGHRA and CDR2 YSYEKL come from the germline V gene. The CDR3 has 13 amino acids. The CDR3 coding sequence is TGCGCCAGCAGCACGGACAGTACATCACCCCTCCACTTT. Protein sequence: CASSTDSTSPLHF.

The chain joins TRBV4-2 to TRBJ1-5, with a tentative D call TRBD1 (6 bases). There are 16 residues in the CDR3. Germline lookup yields CDR1 LGHNA and CDR2 YNFKEQ. V lost 4 bases and J lost 0, with 13 bases in between. Here the CDR3 reads CASSLNTGNSNQPQHF. The CDR3 nucleotides are TGTGCCAGCAGCCTAAATACAGGGAATAGCAATCAGCCCCAGCATTTT.

The V gene is TRBV9, the J gene TRBJ1-6; the D is unclear. The CDR3 has 15 amino acids. The V end lost 5 bases, the J end lost 0 bases, and 9 bases lay between the germline ends. Germline CDR1 SGDLS, CDR2 YYNGEE. DNA of the CDR3: TGTGCCAGCAGGCACGGGAGCTCCTATAATTCACCCCTCCACTTT. This encodes CASRHGSSYNSPLHF.

The CDR3 DNA sequence: TGTGCCTGGGTCCCCAACTGGAGGTACAATGAGCAGTTCTTC. This translates into CAWVPNWRYNEQFF. The chain has TRBV30 and TRBJ2-1, with a tentative D call TRBD2 (5 bases). V gave up 5 bases and J gave up 4 bases, with 15 bases separating them. There are 14 residues in the CDR3. Germline V CDR1 and CDR2: GTSNPN, SVGIG (reference sequence).

The V call is TRBV6-6, the J call TRBJ1-1; D remains ambiguous. The CDR3 consists of 11 residues. V was pared by 8 bases and J by 5 bases, with 9 bases between. CDR1 and CDR2 (germline): MNHNY, SVGAGI (reference sequence). The CDR3 spells CASARETEAFF. The CDR3 DNA is TGTGCCAGCGCCCGGGAGACTGAAGCTTTCTTT.

This clone was detected only a few times. J is TRBJ1-5 and V is TRBV19; weak D call: TRBD1 (6 bases). Trimming removed 1 base at V and 7 bases at J, with 17 bases between. Germline V CDR1 and CDR2: LNHDA, SQIVND (reference sequence). The CDR3 consists of 16 residues. CDR3 DNA sequence: TGTGCCAGTAGTATAGCGCGGTCGACAGGTATCCAGCCCCAGCATTTT. Encoded protein: CASSIARSTGIQPQHF. Supplemented by reference TRBV19 and TRBJ1-5, the full variable domain reads DGGITQSPKYLFRKEGQNVTLSCEQNLNHDAMYWYRQDPGQGLRLIYYSQIVNDFQKGDIAEGYSVSREKKESFPLTVTSAQKNPTAFYLCASSIARSTGIQPQHFGDGTRLSIL.

This clone was found a few times. This chain connects TRBV28 to TRBJ1-5, with D uncertain. The CDR3 has 12 amino acids. Germline-derived CDR1 and CDR2 are MDHEN and SYDVKM. Deletions cut 2 bases from V and 9 bases from J, with 8 bases between. CDR3 in DNA: TGTGCCAGCAGTTTAAGCGGACGGCCCCAGCATTTT. The encoded protein is CASSLSGRPQHF. Variable domain in full (rest from reference TRBV28 and TRBJ1-5): DVKVTQSSRYLVKRTGEKVFLECVQDMDHENMFWYRQDPGLGLRLIYFSYDVKMKEKGDIPEGYSVSREKKERFSLILESASTNQTSMYLCASSLSGRPQHFGDGTRLSIL.

CDR3 amino acids: CASSRTGLEQETQYF. The CDR3 coding sequence is TGTGCCAGCTCGAGGACAGGGTTGGAACAAGAGACCCAGTACTTC. V usage is TRBV18 and J usage is TRBJ2-5; 8 positions agree with TRBD1. The CDR3 is 15 residues long. V dropped 6 bases and J dropped 2; count of bases not matched to a gene: 8. CDR1 is KGHSH and CDR2 is LQKENI in the germline V gene.

This chain uses TRBV27 with TRBJ2-1; perhaps TRBD2 as D (6 bases). The CDR3 totals 16 residues. V was pared by 6 bases and J by 2 bases, with 17 bases between. Germline CDR1 MNHEY, CDR2 SMNVEV (reference sequence). CDR3 bases: TGTGCCAGCAGCACCTACGGGAGAGGGACCTACAATGAGCAGTTCTTC. Translated, it gives CASSTYGRGTYNEQFF.